A single sample is the source of the 11 T cell receptor beta chains below, sequenced in a study of cytomegalovirus exposure and HLA in healthy donors. The PCR employed 60 Vbeta primers together with 13 Jbeta primers. Sequencing used immunoSEQ multiplex PCR; TCRdb keeps in-frame clones, though not all of them. The sample lists some 140,000 clones; around 80% were seen once. The sample taken for sequencing was PBMCs. These receptors were collected from a male donor in good health and CMV-seropositive.

The chain carries TRBV4-3 and TRBJ2-1, with 7 nucleotides matching TRBD1. The CDR3 length is 15 residues. CDR1 is LGHNA and CDR2 is YSLEER in the germline V gene. The V gene end was trimmed by 3 bases and the J gene end by 8 bases; junction bases not matched to a gene: 10. The CDR3 DNA reads as TGCGCCAGCAGCCAGACCCGGGACAGCCGGGATGAGCAGTTCTTC. Protein product: CASSQTRDSRDEQFF.

The chain has TRBV2 and TRBJ2-1; 7 bases align to TRBD2. The CDR3 contains 15 residues. The germline V gene encodes CDR1 SNHLY and CDR2 FYNNEI. The junction had 2 bases not matched to a gene; V was cut back by 1 base and J by 2 bases. The CDR3 region is CASSEGLAAYNEQFF. The CDR3 coding sequence is TGTGCCAGCAGTGAAGGGCTAGCGGCCTACAATGAGCAGTTCTTC. The whole variable domain, remainder taken from reference TRBV2 and TRBJ2-1, is EPEVTQTPSHQVTQMGQEVILRCVPISNHLYFYWYRQILGQKVEFLVSFYNNEISEKSEIFDDQFSVERPDGSNFTLKIRSTKLEDSAMYFCASSEGLAAYNEQFFGPGTRLTVL.

The chain uses TRBV2 and TRBJ1-2, with D perhaps matching TRBD1 (6 bases). Trimming removed 7 bases at V and 4 bases at J, with 16 bases between. CDR1 SNHLY and CDR2 FYNNEI come from the germline V gene. CDR3 length equals 14 residues. Written as DNA, the CDR3 is TGTGCCAGCACCGAAGGCAGGGGTCGCTATGGCTACACCTTC. Translating gives CASTEGRGRYGYTF.

The chain is built from TRBV7-6 and TRBJ2-3, with D possibly matching TRBD2 (5 bases). In germline, CDR1 is SGHVS, CDR2 FNYEAQ. Trimming removed 0 bases at V and 3 bases at J, with 10 bases between. The CDR3 runs to 15 residues. The CDR3 DNA is TGTGCCAGCAGCTTAGCAGGGTCGGGGACAGATACGCAGTATTTT. This sequence encodes CASSLAGSGTDTQYF.

This clone has only one observation. J is TRBJ1-5 and V is TRBV6-6; tentatively, D is TRBD1 (5 bases). V lost 0 bases, J lost 0 bases, and 6 bases lay in between. The V gene's germline CDR1 is MNHNY and CDR2 SVGAGI (reference sequence). The CDR3 has 15 residues. The CDR3 spells CASSYSDSSNQPQHF. The CDR3 nucleotides are TGTGCCAGCAGTTACTCCGACAGTAGCAATCAGCCCCAGCATTTT.

This chain connects TRBV6-5 to TRBJ2-5, with D possibly TRBD1 on 5 matching bases. The CDR3 has 13 amino acids. CDR1 and CDR2 (germline): MNHEY, SVGAGI. V lost 2 bases, J lost 3 bases, and 7 bases lay in between. CDR3 amino acids: CASSYVGEETQYF. In DNA form, the CDR3 reads TGTGCCAGCAGTTACGTAGGGGAAGAGACCCAGTACTTC.

The J gene is TRBJ2-5, the V gene TRBV4-1; D may be TRBD2 (5 bases). Germline V CDR1 and CDR2: MGHRA, YSYEKL. This CDR3 region has 15 residues. The V end was cut by 1 base, the J end by 1 base, with 10 bases between. As DNA, the CDR3 is TGCGCCAGCAGCCAAGCGGGCGGACTCCAAGAGACCCAGTACTTC. Protein product: CASSQAGGLQETQYF.

The chain carries TRBV7-9 and TRBJ2-4; 10 positions match TRBD1. This CDR3 contains 15 residues. V trimming: 0 bases; J trimming: 6 bases; junction bases outside the gene matches: 2. CDR1 and CDR2 (germline): SEHNR, FQNEAQ (reference sequence). This CDR3 is CASSLAGQGRNIQYF. The DNA of the CDR3 is TGTGCCAGCAGCTTAGCGGGACAGGGGCGAAACATTCAGTACTTC.

This clone appeared a single time. The CDR3 nucleotides read TGTGCCAGCAGCTTAAGGACAGGGGACCCCTACGAGCAGTACTTC. This gives the protein CASSLRTGDPYEQYF. The V call is TRBV11-2, the J call TRBJ2-7; TRBD1 aligns across 9 bases. The CDR3 covers 15 residues. The V gene end was trimmed by 2 bases and the J gene end by 2 bases; junction bases not matched to a gene: 4. Germline V gene data show CDR1 as SGHAT and CDR2 as FQNNGV.

The chain links TRBV5-3 to TRBJ1-6; TRBD1 matches 11 bases. TRBV5-3 is assigned to the ORF class and has an uncertain function. After removal of 7 bases from V and 8 bases from J, the junction contained 8 bases not matched to a gene. This CDR3 is built from 15 residues. The CDR3 DNA reads TGTGCCAGATGGGATCCGGGACAGGGGGATTCACCCCTCCACTTT. Translated, it gives CARWDPGQGDSPLHF.

This clone was seen a single time. The chain joins TRBV30 to TRBJ2-2, with D hard to call. The CDR3 consists of 12 residues. CDR1 GTSNPN and CDR2 SVGIG come from the germline V gene (reference sequence). V was pared by 4 bases and J by 4 bases, with 7 bases between. The DNA for the CDR3 is TGTGCCTGGACTGGCTCCACCGGGGAGCTGTTTTTT. Encoded protein: CAWTGSTGELFF. Using reference TRBV30 and TRBJ2-2 for the parts outside the CDR3, the full variable domain is SQTIHQWPATLVQPVGSPLSLECTVEGTSNPNLYWYRQAAGRGLQLLFYSVGIGQISSEVPQNLSASRPQDRQFILSSKKLLLSDSGFYLCAWTGSTGELFFGEGSRLTVL.